This T cell receptor (beta chain) was sequenced during a study of cytomegalovirus exposure and HLA in healthy donors (dated by TCRdb to 2017 to 2019). Regarding the research as a whole: According to an earlier analysis of a few hundred of the donors, 150 million to 200 million T cells yielded 117 million unique TCR beta sequences and less than 300 Gb of sequence data. Roughly 300 gigabases of sequencing data and around 90 million unique TCR sequences made up an early release that covered around 640 HLA-typed donors. Of the approximately 400 genotyped donors, 75% to 85% were placed in the genetic ancestry cluster associated with self-reported Caucasian donors. The aim of the study was to test whether cataloging public T cell receptors could identify signatures of past pathogen exposure. Using immunosequencing, the study profiled T cell repertoires from 550 to 750 subjects and related those repertoires to cytomegalovirus serostatus. A separate validation cohort of 100 to 150 different subjects was used in addition to the 666-subject first cohort. To predict cytomegalovirus infection status, the study combined high-throughput TCR immunosequencing, statistical association of individual TCRs with disease status, and machine learning. To study patterns of TCR occurrence, a later analysis re-analyzed previously published TCR beta repertoires from around 670 donors and added high-resolution HLA genotyping. Rather than using new phenotypic data, the later analysis identified candidate immune exposures from TCR beta sequences and from how often those sequences occurred across donors. An earlier analysis of several hundred of the donors applied high-throughput TCR beta sequencing to assess whether each TCR beta V gene segment acted as functional or pseudogenic. Alongside the repertoire data, information on donor age, sex, ethnicity and CMV serostatus was compiled. A later genetic analysis used genome-wide SNP genotypes for about 60% of the 666 donors, treating that subset as a discovery cohort. Every repertoire in the discovery cohort had been generated on one and the same sequencing platform. Both class I and class II loci were covered by HLA typing, at four-digit resolution. Typing coverage differed by locus: A, B, C, DRB1 and DQB1 were typed in roughly 620-630 donors, DQA1 in roughly 500, DPA1 in some 600, and DPB1 in approximately 450. Several DR-DQ haplotypes were handled as single units for association and clustering because linkage in the cohort was strong. On average, about 200,000 unique TCR beta nucleotide sequences were sequenced per donor among 350 to 400 genotyped donors of the cohort, with roughly 18% of those sequences being non-productive.

Comments on this clone: The clone's antigen remains unknown. It has no much larger one-base neighbor in the sample; base qualities were not kept.

Broad study findings and their caveats: Most TCR sequences were observed very rarely across donors, whereas some public TCRs were present in many individuals. The 87-base-pair reads could not distinguish some IMGT-functional V segments, including TRBV6-2 and TRBV6-3, so those segments were excluded. In a later analysis, most CMV-associated TCR beta chains were found to appear HLA-restricted, with HLA associations seemingly driven largely by CMV exposure. A later analysis reported that several top co-occurrence clusters appeared linked to parvovirus B19, influenza, CMV and Epstein-Barr virus. In vitro tests confirmed that three of the cytomegalovirus-associated TCR beta chains recognize cytomegalovirus antigens. HLA typing was unavailable for some donors at each locus, so association tests used only the typed subset. In a later analysis, HLA-associated TCR beta chains showed more clonal expansion and lower generation probabilities than non-associated chains that were equally common. A further reported finding was that TCR beta sequences accurately predicted the HLA-A and HLA-B alleles for most subjects in the first cohort. The sequencing pipeline was judged likely to have produced a cluster of highly shared sequence variants as a technical artifact. In a later analysis, the rate of TCR association differed among HLA loci, with DRB1 alleles having the most associated TCRs and HLA-C alleles having the fewest. A later genetic analysis associated a missense DCLRE1C variant with V-gene and J-gene trimming of TCR beta chains, and an independent cohort replicated the association. In an earlier analysis of more than 500 of the donors, most TCR beta V segments appeared in productive rearrangements about 87% or about 30% of the time, broadly matching IMGT annotations. The classifier was reported to diagnose cytomegalovirus status with high specificity and sensitivity in both the original cohort and the validation cohort. When HLA alleles, especially DR and DQ, strongly co-occurred, TCR associations were difficult to assign to individual alleles. It was suggested by the authors that the approach could potentially be generalized to other disease states and immunological phenotypes. Linkage disequilibrium might explain the correlated functional status among segregating V segments, but an unknown experimental factor could not be ruled out. A later genetic analysis reported fewer N-insertions in productive TCRs among donors in an Asian-associated ancestry cluster than the roughly 650-donor mean. In a later analysis, 16,951 TCR beta sequences were associated with specific HLA alleles at a false discovery rate of 0.05. The study listed approximately 160 TCR beta chains as associated with cytomegalovirus. Immune exposure information for the cohort was limited to CMV serostatus. Presence/absence analyses assumed roughly uniform sequencing depth across donors, an assumption that may not hold. The cohort was sequenced for TCR beta chains only, and without alpha or paired-chain data the features that could be detected were limited. The earlier analysis of 450 to 700 of the donors excluded 15 to 20 rarely observed V segments, including chromosome 9 orphons, because counts were too low.

The cohort was made up of 500 to 800 healthy bone marrow donors. Cohort members were all nominally healthy when sampled, although unrecorded immune exposures were likely present. The donor was CMV seropositive and was included in the group of 250 to 350 seropositive cohort members. Every donor gave a peripheral blood sample, and the peripheral blood mononuclear cells from that sample were used for TCR beta sequencing. The Qiagen DNeasy Blood Extraction Kit was used to extract genomic DNA from the blood cell samples. Library prep was done by the immunoSEQ multiplex PCR assay. A mixture of 60 forward primers for TCR Vbeta segments and 13 reverse primers for TCR Jbeta segments was used in the multiplex PCR. The CDR3 region of rearranged TCR beta genes was amplified from genomic DNA with a multiplex PCR assay. Amplified TCR beta libraries were sequenced as 87-base-pair reads on the Illumina HiSeq System. As for the authors' bioinformatics: In a later analysis, around 80 million unique TCR beta chains were counted across the approximately 640 repertoires, and approximately 9.9 million of these chains were shared by at least two donors. Raw reads were error-corrected and collapsed into unique sequences by a nearest-neighbor algorithm in which closely related sequences were merged to remove PCR and sequencing errors. V, D and J gene segments were assigned by aligning CDR3 sequences to IMGT reference sequences. Each retained sequence needed at least a six-nucleotide match to both a V gene segment and a J gene segment. A rearrangement counted as productive if the CDR3 had no stop codons and remained in frame with V and J, and every other rearrangement counted as non-productive. Following IMGT convention, CDR3 was defined as the stretch from the second conserved V-encoded cysteine up to the conserved J-encoded phenylalanine. The earlier analysis of about 570 of the donors excluded any sequence lacking an unambiguous match to a single V gene segment. An earlier analysis of fewer than 650 of the donors classified V segments as functional when productive rearrangements were above 56.7% and as segregating when the standard deviation between donors was above 5%. A statistical classification framework was developed to diagnose cytomegalovirus status using the catalog of TCR beta chain sequences. In a later analysis, V and J genes were assigned by comparing TCR nucleotide sequences against IMGT/GENE-DB human TR gene sequences. Using the TCRdist pipeline, a later analysis assigned CDR3 sequences along with most-parsimonious VDJ recombination scenarios. In a later analysis, each TCR beta chain was defined by its CDR3 amino acid sequence together with its V-gene family, and reads lacking a unique V-gene family were excluded. As a way to deal with suspected cross-contamination and a sequencing artifact, a later analysis dropped roughly 620 nucleotide sequences that were highly shared and had low generation probability. A later analysis calculated a clonal expansion index for each public chain from normalized within-repertoire ranks of inferred template counts. In a later analysis, generation probabilities were computed with a VDJ recombination model fitted to out-of-frame rearrangements, and the resulting probabilities were checked against IGoR. A later analysis scored TCR-TCR, TCR-HLA and TCR-CMV co-occurrence with hypergeometric tests, applying a repertoire-size bias correction to TCR pairs. A later analysis estimated false discovery rates by permuting HLA or CMV assignments 20 times. A later analysis grouped co-occurring TCRs with DBSCAN, adding TCRdist sequence similarity when clustering within HLA-allele-positive subsets. Repertoires with fewer than 30,000 or more than 120,000 public chains were left out of co-occurrence clustering, as were five repertoires with anomalous nucleotide sharing. Entries here come from immuneACCESS through TCRdb and include only in-frame sequences with V and J called. Some clones fail to appear in such tables; in the studies checked, an unresolved V gene covers under half of the shortfall, and the cause of the remainder is unknown. D and trimming come from the DNA, and the V and J calls and clone size come from that table. The sample table shows about 170,000 clones, and around 78% are seen once. The top ten hold approximately 2% of the sample.

The CDR3, from cysteine to phenylalanine, totals 14 residues. CDR3 DNA is the only sequence kept; it has 42 bases, read in frame from the first base. V is reduced by 3 bases and J by 3 bases, leaving a spacing of 11 bases between them. CDR1 is given as SGHTA and CDR2 as FQGNSA, both from the germline V gene. The receptor was derived from a woman in her twenties or thirties in good health and CMV-seropositive. Sequencing was done on a sample of PBMCs. The chain is assembled from TRBV7-2 and TRBJ1-1; no D segment can be confidently identified. CDR3 protein: CASSFRAADTEAFF. Here is the DNA: TGTGCCAGCAGCTTCCGTGCGGCGGACACTGAAGCTTTCTTT.